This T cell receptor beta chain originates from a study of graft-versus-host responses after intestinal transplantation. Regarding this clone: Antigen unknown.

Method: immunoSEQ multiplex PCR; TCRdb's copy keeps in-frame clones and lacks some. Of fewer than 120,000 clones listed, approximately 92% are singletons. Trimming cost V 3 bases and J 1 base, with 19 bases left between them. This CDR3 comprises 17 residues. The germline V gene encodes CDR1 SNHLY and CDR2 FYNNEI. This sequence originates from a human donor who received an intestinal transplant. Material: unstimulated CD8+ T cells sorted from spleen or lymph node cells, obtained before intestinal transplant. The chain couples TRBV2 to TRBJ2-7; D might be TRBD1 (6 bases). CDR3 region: CASSESQEDSDSYEQYF. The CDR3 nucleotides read TGTGCCAGCAGTGAGTCCCAAGAGGACAGTGATTCCTACGAGCAGTACTTC.